One sample yielded the 30 T cell receptor beta chains listed below, sequenced in a study of cytotoxic CD8 clonotypes in ibrutinib-treated CLL (dated by TCRdb to about 2021). Libraries were constructed by the immunoSEQ multiplex PCR assay. TCRdb stores this immuneACCESS table with in-frame sequences only. Part of the clones is absent; in the studies checked, under half of the shortfall reflects unresolved V genes, and no reason is known for the rest. The sample table shows roughly 330,000 clones, and over 55% are seen once. The top ten hold around 6.3% of the sample. Sequenced here: PBMCs, sampled after 36 months of ibrutinib treatment. The receptors were sampled from a human donor with chronic lymphocytic leukemia.

The table lists this clone with a few counts. The rearrangement links TRBV2 to TRBJ1-2, with D maybe TRBD1 (6 bases). There are 15 residues in the CDR3. The germline V gene has CDR1 SNHLY and CDR2 FYNNEI. Trimming pared 6 bases from V and 2 bases from J, leaving 16 bases between. CDR3 sequence: CASRGGTHLNYGYTF. Written as DNA, the CDR3 is TGTGCCAGCAGGGGGGGGACACACCTAAACTATGGCTACACCTTC. The full variable domain, rest sourced from reference TRBV2 and TRBJ1-2, is EPEVTQTPSHQVTQMGQEVILRCVPISNHLYFYWYRQILGQKVEFLVSFYNNEISEKSEIFDDQFSVERPDGSNFTLKIRSTKLEDSAMYFCASRGGTHLNYGYTFGSGTRLTVV.

The chain recombines TRBV11-2 with TRBJ2-3; no clear D. Germline loops: CDR1 SGHAT, CDR2 FQNNGV. Trimming cost V 1 base and J 0 bases, with 5 bases left between them. This CDR3 has 14 amino acids. The chain's CDR3 is CASSLGRSTDTQYF. DNA of the CDR3: TGTGCCAGCAGCTTAGGACGGAGCACAGATACGCAGTATTTT.

The chain is built from TRBV2 and TRBJ1-5; no definite D call. Looked up from germline, CDR1 is SNHLY and CDR2 is FYNNEI. The CDR3 spans 14 residues. The ends were cut back, 6 bases at V and 5 bases at J, with 14 bases in the middle. The CDR3 DNA reads as TGTGCCAGCAGAAACCGGGCTGGGGATCAGCCCCAGCATTTT. This encodes CASRNRAGDQPQHF.

The V call is TRBV19, the J call TRBJ1-1; 12 positions match TRBD1. Germline V gene sequence: CDR1 LNHDA, CDR2 SQIVND (reference sequence). The V and J ends lost 5 bases and 3 bases, in that order; junction bases with no gene match: 10. The CDR3 runs to 17 residues. CDR3 protein: CASSSPGQGAHHTEAFF. CDR3 nucleotides: TGTGCCAGTAGTTCCCCGGGACAGGGGGCTCATCACACTGAAGCTTTCTTT.

The chain recombines TRBV27 with TRBJ1-5; D might be TRBD1 (5 bases). V lost 1 base, J lost 7 bases, and 14 bases lay in between. Germline-derived CDR1 and CDR2 are MNHEY and SMNVEV (reference sequence). This CDR3 region has 15 residues. CDR3 sequence: CASSLWAGRNQPQHF. The CDR3 bases are TGTGCCAGCAGTTTATGGGCAGGGAGGAACCAGCCCCAGCATTTT.

This rearrangement joins TRBV5-1 to TRBJ2-7, with TRBD2 identical over 7 bases. CDR1 and CDR2 from the germline V gene are SGHRS and YFSETQ. Unmatched junction bases numbered 19, after V lost 4 bases and J lost 0 bases. The CDR3 has 19 amino acids. The CDR3 nucleotides are TGCGCCAGCAGCCTGGCTACCTGGGCGGGAGCCAGGATCTCCTACGAGCAGTACTTC. Translated: CASSLATWAGARISYEQYF. The variable domain in full, with the rest retrieved from reference TRBV5-1 and TRBJ2-7, is KAGVTQTPRYLIKTRGQQVTLSCSPISGHRSVSWYQQTPGQGLQFLFEYFSETQRNKGNFPGRFSGRQFSNSRSEMNVSTLELGDSALYLCASSLATWAGARISYEQYFGPGTRLTVT.

This clone has more than one count but fewer than ten. The chain has TRBV23-1 and TRBJ2-7; perhaps TRBD2 as D (6 bases). TRBV23-1 is flagged as an ORF with uncertain function. With 3 bases removed from V and 6 bases from J, the gap between germline ends came to 15 bases. The CDR3 is 14 residues long. The CDR3 DNA follows: TGCGCCAGCAGTCACGTCCAGGTGGGGGGCGAGCAGTACTTC. This sequence encodes CASSHVQVGGEQYF.

The genes are TRBV18 and TRBJ2-1; tentatively, D is TRBD1 (5 bases). The CDR3 is 16 amino acids. Germline CDR1 and CDR2: KGHSH and LQKENI. Trimming cost V 3 bases and J 3 bases, with 15 bases left between them. CDR3 amino acids: CASSPLSQGFYNEQFF. CDR3 DNA: TGTGCCAGCTCACCTCTGTCGCAGGGATTCTACAATGAGCAGTTCTTC. Drawing the rest from reference TRBV18 and TRBJ2-1, the complete variable domain is NAGVMQNPRHLVRRRGQEARLRCSPMKGHSHVYWYRQLPEEGLKFMVYLQKENIIDESGMPKERFSAEFPKEGPSILRIQQVVRGDSAAYFCASSPLSQGFYNEQFFGPGTRLTVL.

The chain combines TRBV27 with TRBJ2-1; D is unresolved. The germline CDR1 and CDR2 sequences are MNHEY and SMNVEV (reference sequence). The CDR3 consists of 16 residues. Trimming stripped 3 bases from V and 5 bases from J, with 17 bases between. The CDR3 loop is CASSLRPARTHNEQFF. The CDR3 DNA sequence: TGTGCCAGCAGTTTGAGGCCAGCAAGAACACACAATGAGCAGTTCTTC.

This sequence joins TRBV27 and TRBJ2-7; D may be TRBD1 (5 bases). V was trimmed by 2 bases and J by 4 bases, leaving 15 bases between them. CDR1 and CDR2 (germline): MNHEY, SMNVEV (reference sequence). This CDR3 spans 15 amino acids. The CDR3 coding sequence is TGTGCCAGCAGTTTAACCGTGGCGACAGTTTACGAGCAGTACTTC. It codes for CASSLTVATVYEQYF.

The chain uses TRBV9 and TRBJ1-3, with TRBD1 matching 7 bases. The trim removed 7 bases at V and 16 bases at J, leaving 11 bases unmatched. The CDR3 contains 11 residues. Per the germline V gene, CDR1 is SGDLS and CDR2 is YYNGEE. CDR3: CASQGGGRWYF. CDR3 coding DNA: TGTGCCAGCCAGGGGGGAGGGCGATGGTATTTT.

The chain recombines TRBV7-2 with TRBJ2-3, with D possibly TRBD2 on 5 matching bases. The V end lost 4 bases, the J end lost 2 bases, and 19 bases lay between the germline ends. Germline V lookup: CDR1 SGHTA, CDR2 FQGNSA. The CDR3 loop spans 17 amino acids. Written as DNA, the CDR3 is TGTGCCAGCAGCTCAACAACTAGACCGTACCTCACAGATACGCAGTATTTT. Translated: CASSSTTRPYLTDTQYF.

The chain uses TRBV9 and TRBJ2-2, with 11 nucleotides matching TRBD2. This CDR3 is 17 amino acids long. V trimming: 1 base; J trimming: 4 bases; junction bases outside the gene matches: 6. In germline, CDR1 is SGDLS, CDR2 YYNGEE. CDR3 loop: CASSVRPGTSGTGELFF. CDR3 coding DNA: TGTGCCAGCAGCGTACGCCCCGGGACTAGCGGCACCGGGGAGCTGTTTTTT.

The chain has TRBV13 and TRBJ2-5; no clear D. This CDR3 has 14 amino acids. Germline V lookup: CDR1 PRHDT, CDR2 FYEKMQ (reference sequence). V dropped 1 base and J dropped 5 bases, with 11 bases sitting between them. The CDR3 reads CASSLAQSGETQYF. CDR3 DNA: TGTGCCAGCAGCTTAGCCCAGTCCGGGGAGACCCAGTACTTC. Supplemented by reference TRBV13 and TRBJ2-5, the full variable domain reads AAGVIQSPRHLIKEKRETATLKCYPIPRHDTVYWYQQGPGQDPQFLISFYEKMQSDKGSIPDRFSAQQFSDYHSELNMSSLELGDSALYFCASSLAQSGETQYFGPGTRLLVL.

Only a few counts were recorded for this clone. The genes are TRBV18 and TRBJ1-1; 7 positions agree with TRBD1. The CDR3 has 13 amino acids. Germline assignment: CDR1 KGHSH and CDR2 LQKENI. The junction had 7 bases not matched to a gene; V was cut back by 6 bases and J by 6 bases. The CDR3 reads CASSPDRISEAFF. The CDR3 bases are TGTGCCAGCTCTCCGGACAGGATCTCTGAAGCTTTCTTT.

The chain combines TRBV11-2 with TRBJ2-3; 8 bases align to TRBD2. Per the germline V gene, CDR1 is SGHAT and CDR2 is FQNNGV. The CDR3 totals 15 residues. V dropped 8 bases and J dropped 0; count of bases not matched to a gene: 7. In nucleotides, the CDR3 is TGTGCCAGCGGCCCGGGGGGGCTCAGCACAGATACGCAGTATTTT. Its protein product is CASGPGGLSTDTQYF.

This chain joins TRBV23-1 and TRBJ2-7, with 9 nucleotides matching TRBD1. TRBV23-1 is treated as an ORF (open reading frame) with a function not yet certain. V shed 7 bases, J shed 2 bases, and the junction held 9 bases outside the gene matches. There are 15 residues in the CDR3. The CDR3 bases are TGCGCCAGCACCCCGGGACAGGGAACTCCCTACGAGCAGTACTTC. Protein sequence: CASTPGQGTPYEQYF.

The chain carries TRBV5-4 and TRBJ2-7; weak D call: TRBD1 (6 bases). Germline lookup yields CDR1 SGHNT and CDR2 YYREEE (reference sequence). This CDR3 contains 12 residues. Trimming stripped 3 bases from V and 6 bases from J, with 10 bases between. Here the CDR3 reads CASSYDRREQYF. The CDR3 region has the DNA TGTGCCAGCAGCTACGACAGGCGCGAGCAGTACTTC.

There are a few counts of this clone. The gene calls are TRBV18 and TRBJ2-7, with 7 bases identical to TRBD1. The germline V gene has CDR1 KGHSH and CDR2 LQKENI. V gave up 6 bases and J gave up 7 bases; unmatched junction bases: 9. CDR3 size: 13 residues. Written as DNA, the CDR3 is TGTGCCAGCTCCCTGACAGGGCCGGGGGAGCAGTACTTC. It specifies CASSLTGPGEQYF. Supplemented by reference TRBV18 and TRBJ2-7, the full variable domain reads NAGVMQNPRHLVRRRGQEARLRCSPMKGHSHVYWYRQLPEEGLKFMVYLQKENIIDESGMPKERFSAEFPKEGPSILRIQQVVRGDSAAYFCASSLTGPGEQYFGPGTRLTVT.

The chain has TRBV5-1 and TRBJ2-7; 11 bases match TRBD2. V trimming: 4 bases; J trimming: 6 bases; junction bases outside the gene matches: 9. Germline CDR1 SGHRS, CDR2 YFSETQ. The CDR3 is 15 residues long. As DNA, the CDR3 is TGCGCCAGCAGCCCCAATAGCGGGGGGGCCGGCGAGCAGTACTTC. It encodes CASSPNSGGAGEQYF. The complete variable domain, with remaining parts taken from reference TRBV5-1 and TRBJ2-7, reads KAGVTQTPRYLIKTRGQQVTLSCSPISGHRSVSWYQQTPGQGLQFLFEYFSETQRNKGNFPGRFSGRQFSNSRSEMNVSTLELGDSALYLCASSPNSGGAGEQYFGPGTRLTVT.

This clone was detected only a few times. The chain joins TRBV7-9 to TRBJ1-2, with 7 bases that match TRBD1. V shed 5 bases, J shed 5 bases, and the junction held 8 bases outside the gene matches. CDR1 is SEHNR and CDR2 is FQNEAQ in the germline V gene (reference sequence). This CDR3 is 14 amino acids long. The CDR3 here is CASSIQTGAYGYTF. CDR3 bases: TGTGCCAGCAGCATCCAAACAGGGGCTTATGGCTACACCTTC. Full variable domain (outside the CDR3, taken from reference TRBV7-9 and TRBJ1-2): DTGVSQNPRHKITKRGQNVTFRCDPISEHNRLYWYRQTLGQGPEFLTYFQNEAQLEKSRLLSDRFSAERPKGSFSTLEIQRTEQGDSAMYLCASSIQTGAYGYTFGSGTRLTVV.

The V and J genes are TRBV6-5 and TRBJ2-2, with D possibly being TRBD1 (6 bases). This CDR3 has 14 residues. The germline CDR1 and CDR2 sequences are MNHEY and SVGAGI. With 5 bases removed from V and 5 bases from J, the gap between germline ends came to 12 bases. The CDR3 spells CASSTRTVTGELFF. The CDR3, as DNA: TGTGCCAGCAGTACCAGGACAGTTACCGGGGAGCTGTTTTTT.

J is TRBJ2-7 and V is TRBV6-5; a weak D match, TRBD2 (6 bases). The CDR3 runs 15 residues. Germline CDR1 and CDR2: MNHEY and SVGAGI. V was cut by 6 bases and J by 4 bases, with 19 bases left in between. In DNA, the CDR3 is TGTGCCAGCAGGCCCTCTGGAGGGAGCCTTTACGAGCAGTACTTC. It is translated as CASRPSGGSLYEQYF.

The rearrangement uses TRBV7-6 and TRBJ2-3; D gene unclear. The CDR3 is 14 residues long. Trimming left V 3 bases short and J 5 bases short, with 12 bases between. CDR1 and CDR2 (germline): SGHVS, FNYEAQ. CDR3 in amino acids: CASSFVGDRDTQYF. In DNA form, the CDR3 reads TGTGCCAGCAGCTTTGTAGGCGATAGAGATACGCAGTATTTT.

V is TRBV28 and J is TRBJ1-1; 8 nucleotides match TRBD1. Germline CDR1 MDHEN, CDR2 SYDVKM. There are 19 residues in the CDR3. Trimming cost V 2 bases and J 1 base; bases outside gene matches: 15. Here the CDR3 reads CASSLPPLDRENRNTEAFF. CDR3 nucleotide sequence: TGTGCCAGCAGTTTACCCCCCCTGGACAGGGAAAACAGGAACACTGAAGCTTTCTTT.

This clone was seen a few times. The sample has other DNA sequences that encode this CDR3 too. The CDR3, as DNA: TGTGCCAGCTCACCGTACTCCTACGAGCAGTACTTC. Amino acids: CASSPYSYEQYF. V usage is TRBV18 and J usage is TRBJ2-7; D not certain. The germline CDR1 and CDR2 sequences are KGHSH and LQKENI. Trimming stripped 3 bases from V and 0 bases from J, with 3 bases between. The CDR3 runs 12 residues.

V usage is TRBV25-1 and J usage is TRBJ2-7, with D perhaps being TRBD1 or TRBD2 (6 bases each). The CDR3 is 13 residues long. Germline lookup yields CDR1 MGHDK and CDR2 SYGVNS. The V and J ends lost 3 bases and 5 bases respectively, with 11 bases between them. CDR3 sequence reads: CASSEGGLDEQYF. CDR3 coding DNA: TGTGCCAGCAGTGAGGGGGGCCTGGACGAGCAGTACTTC.

The chain employs TRBV5-1 and TRBJ2-7, with 14 bases identical to TRBD2. CDR3 length equals 18 residues. The germline CDR1 and CDR2 sequences are SGHRS and YFSETQ. Unmatched junction bases numbered 11, after V lost 0 bases and J lost 6 bases. CDR3 bases: TGCGCCAGCAGCTTGGTCGTGCCGACTAGCGGGAGGGTCCGCGAGCAGTACTTC. It yields the protein CASSLVVPTSGRVREQYF.

V is TRBV11-2 and J is TRBJ2-1; 13 nucleotides align to TRBD2. The CDR3 length is 17 residues. The germline V gene has CDR1 SGHAT and CDR2 FQNNGV. J was trimmed by 8 bases and V by 1 base; bases with no gene match: 8. CDR3 nucleotides: TGTGCCAGCAGCTTAGGGACTAGCGGGGGATCTTACGATGAGCAGTTCTTC. Amino acid sequence: CASSLGTSGGSYDEQFF.

J is TRBJ2-7 and V is TRBV18; D not resolved. The germline V gene has CDR1 KGHSH and CDR2 LQKENI. Between the trimmed V and J ends, which lost 2 bases and 7 bases, there was a span of 12 bases. CDR3 length: 13 amino acids. The CDR3 nucleotides read TGTGCCAGCTCACCATTCGGGTCCGGGGAGCAGTACTTC. Its protein product is CASSPFGSGEQYF.